The rows below give T cell receptor beta chains drawn from one sample of a study of T-cell reconstitution after alpha-beta-depleted transplantation in children. TCRdb reprocessed the PCR reads with MiXCR, giving one entry per CDR3 protein. Of over 100,000 distinct CDR3 sequences in the sample, 10% were seen once. The sample here was PBMCs, taken before TCRalphabeta/CD19-depleted stem cell transplant. All receptors come from a boy aged 2 to 10 with acute lymphoblastic leukemia, due to receive a stem cell transplant. Both conserved end residues are part of each CDR3. Fields, in order: D gene, V gene, clone size, J gene, CDR3 DNA, CDR3 protein. A D gene is named only where the DNA matches it firmly. Size values are once, few and many counts, or a class for expanded clones, and some rows have none.

TRBD2	TRBV5-1	few	TRBJ2-7	TGCGCCAGCAGTTCCGGACTAGGGGAGCAGTACTTC	CASSSGLGEQYF
-	TRBV11-2	-	TRBJ1-2	TGTGCCAGCAGCTTAGCAAGGGAGGATGGCTACACCTTC	CASSLAREDGYTF
-	TRBV6-1	many	TRBJ1-3	TGTGCCAGCAGTATTGGGGGGAATTCCAACACCATATATTTT	CASSIGGNSNTIYF
-	TRBV20-1	many	TRBJ2-3	TGCAGTGCTAGAGATTGGCAGCTCTCTAGCACAGATACGCAGTATTTT	CSARDWQLSSTDTQYF
TRBD2	TRBV3-1	few	TRBJ2-1	TGTGCCAGCAGCCTACGGCCGAAAGAAGCGGGAGTGCACAATGAGCAGTTCTTC	CASSLRPKEAGVHNEQFF
TRBD1	TRBV5-1	many	TRBJ1-3	TGCGCCAGCAGCTTGGAGTTAGGGGGCGCCTTCGGAAACACCATATATTTT	CASSLELGGAFGNTIYF
-	TRBV12-3/TRBV12-4	many	TRBJ2-7	TGTGCCAGCAGTCTAGGCGACTACTTCTCCTACGAGCAGTACTTC	CASSLGDYFSYEQYF
-	TRBV10-3	-	TRBJ2-3	TGTGCCATCAGCCCGGCTAGCACAGATACGCAGTATTTT	CAISPASTDTQYF
TRBD1	TRBV5-1	many	TRBJ2-1	TGCGCCAGCAGCGTCGGGGACAGCTCCTACAATGAGCAGTTCTTC	CASSVGDSSYNEQFF
TRBD1	TRBV20-1	few	TRBJ1-6	TGCAGTGCTAGGGGAAAGGGACAGGGGAATTCACCCCTCCACTTT	CSARGKGQGNSPLHF
-	TRBV4-1	few	TRBJ2-7	TGCGCCAGCAGCCAAGGTCACGGGGACGAGCAGTACTTC	CASSQGHGDEQYF
-	TRBV6-1	many	TRBJ2-7	TGTGCCAGCAGTCCCCTCCCTAGGCAGAAAATCTCCTACGAGCAGTACTTC	CASSPLPRQKISYEQYF
-	TRBV7-2	few	TRBJ2-7	TGTGCCAGCAGCTTAGACACCGGAGCCTACGAGCAGTACTTC	CASSLDTGAYEQYF
-	TRBV9	-	TRBJ2-1	TGTGCCAGCAGCGTAGAGGGAGGCTCCTACAATGAGCAGTTCTTC	CASSVEGGSYNEQFF
TRBD1	TRBV20-1	few	TRBJ1-2	TGCAGTGCTAGTGGCGACAGGGGGCAGTGGAACTATGGCTACACCTTC	CSASGDRGQWNYGYTF
TRBD2	TRBV13	many	TRBJ2-4	TGTGCCAGCAGCTTAGAGGGACTAGCAACCAAAAACATTCAGTACTTC	CASSLEGLATKNIQYF
-	TRBV7-2	many	TRBJ1-5	TGTGCCAGCAGCTTAGGGCAGGGTGGATCTCAGCCCCAGCATTTT	CASSLGQGGSQPQHF
TRBD1	TRBV7-6	few	TRBJ1-3	TGTGCCAGCAGCTCACAGGGGAGCTCTGGAAACACCATATATTTT	CASSSQGSSGNTIYF
-	TRBV5-6	-	TRBJ2-6	TGTGCCAGCAGCCCAGACGGGCCCTCTGGGGCCAACGTCCTGACTTTC	CASSPDGPSGANVLTF
-	TRBV28	-	TRBJ2-5	TGTGCCAGCAGCTCGTCCCAGGGGACCCAGTACTTC	CASSSSQGTQYF
-	TRBV20-1	-	TRBJ1-5	TGCAGTGCTAGAGGAAAAGGATATCAGCCCCAGCATTTT	CSARGKGYQPQHF
TRBD1	TRBV7-9	-	TRBJ1-2	TGTGCCAGCAGCTTAGCCCTACAGGGGAGCTACACCTTC	CASSLALQGSYTF
-	TRBV20-1	-	TRBJ1-1	TGCAGTGCTAGGGTCGCAGGGAGCCTAGTGGAAGCTTTCTTT	CSARVAGSLVEAFF
TRBD1	TRBV20-1	few	TRBJ1-1	TGCAGTGCTAGGATCCCGGGACAGGGGCAGGTCCAAGCTTTCTTT	CSARIPGQGQVQAFF
-	TRBV12-3/TRBV12-4	many	TRBJ2-3	TGTGCCAGCAGTTTAGGAAGCCGAACGAGCACAGATACGCAGTATTTT	CASSLGSRTSTDTQYF
TRBD1	TRBV12-3/TRBV12-4	many	TRBJ1-5	TGTGCCAGCAGGTCCGACAGGGGGCTACGGAGTCAGCCCCAGCATTTT	CASRSDRGLRSQPQHF
-	TRBV12-3/TRBV12-4	many	TRBJ2-1	TGTGCCAGCAGGCTAGCTGGAGCTACCTACAATGAGCAGTTCTTC	CASRLAGATYNEQFF
-	TRBV7-9	few	TRBJ2-7	TGTGCCAGCAGCTCCCCGGGCAGCCCCACCTACGAGCAGTACTTC	CASSSPGSPTYEQYF
-	TRBV4-2	few	TRBJ2-7	TGTGCCAGCAGCCACGGGGGCACTTCCTACGAGCAGTACTTC	CASSHGGTSYEQYF
TRBD2	TRBV20-1	-	TRBJ2-3	TGCAGTGCTAGACCGGGACTAGCGGACCGACAACGTAGCACAGATACGCAGTATTTT	CSARPGLADRQRSTDTQYF
TRBD1	TRBV20-1	many	TRBJ2-1	TGCAGTGCTAGGACAGGGGGCTACAATGAGCAGTTCTTC	CSARTGGYNEQFF
TRBD1	TRBV7-2	-	TRBJ2-7	TGTGCCAGCAGCCCCGGGACAGGGCATGGCGAGCAGTACTTC	CASSPGTGHGEQYF
-	TRBV12-3/TRBV12-4	few	TRBJ1-2	TGTGCCAGCAGCGCGCGCTACTTAGGGGGCTACACCTTC	CASSARYLGGYTF
TRBD1	TRBV5-1	-	TRBJ2-1	TGCGCCAGCAGCTTGGGTGGACAGGGTTCCAATGAGCAGTTCTTC	CASSLGGQGSNEQFF
-	TRBV10-2	many	TRBJ1-2	TGCGCCAGCAGTGAGCAGCGCCTCTATGGCTACACCTTC	CASSEQRLYGYTF
-	TRBV6-1	-	TRBJ1-1	TGTGCCAGCAGTGACCACGGAGGAGGGAATACTGAAGCTTTCTTT	CASSDHGGGNTEAFF
-	TRBV7-9	many	TRBJ2-5	TGTGCCAGCCGCCCCAAAGGGGGGCAAGAGACCCAGTACTTC	CASRPKGGQETQYF
-	TRBV11-2	-	TRBJ2-7	TGTGCCAGCAGCCGGGGGGCAGGGGCCTCTAGCTCCTACGAGCAGTACTTC	CASSRGAGASSSYEQYF